These T cell receptor beta chains were read from a single sample in a study of metastatic and nonmetastatic thyroid tumors. TCRdb re-clonotyped the PCR reads via MiXCR. Of 40,000 or so clones listed, 25% to 30% are singletons. Input material: blood. Receptors were obtained from a female donor with papillary thyroid cancer or a benign thyroid nodule (not recorded which). Some clones in this sample may be carry-over from other donors' samples. CDR3s include the opening cysteine and the closing phenylalanine or tryptophan. A D gene is named only where the DNA matches it firmly. Size is stated for part of the rows, as once, few or many counts, or as a class when the clone is expanded.

CDR3nt	CDR3aa	abundance	v_gene	j_gene	d_gene
TGTGCCAGCAGTTACTCCGAGAATCAGCCCCAGCATTTT	CASSYSENQPQHF	many	TRBV6-5	TRBJ1-5	-
TGTGCCAGCAGCTTAGTACATTCCACCTACGAGCAGTACTTC	CASSLVHSTYEQYF	-	TRBV7-9	TRBJ2-7	-
TGTGCCAGCAGGGGCGAGAACTATGGCTACACCTTC	CASRGENYGYTF	few	TRBV6-1	TRBJ1-2	-
TGCAGTGCTAGAGTGGGGAACACTGAAGCTTTCTTT	CSARVGNTEAFF	many	TRBV20-1	TRBJ1-1	-
TGTTCCAGCAGTTCCCCGGGGGACAATGATCAGTTCTTC	CSSSSPGDNDQFF	-	TRBV28	TRBJ2-1	-
TGTGCCAGCAGTTCCTTCGGAGGGGGCCATAACACCATATATTTT	CASSSFGGGHNTIYF	few	TRBV12-3/TRBV12-4	TRBJ1-3	TRBD1
TGTGCCAGCAGGGTCGGGACTAGCGGGGGGATATACAATGAGCAGTTCTTC	CASRVGTSGGIYNEQFF	few	TRBV6-6	TRBJ2-1	TRBD2
TGCGCCAGCAGCTTGAGCCTAGCGGGAGTTAGGAATGAGCAGTTCTTC	CASSLSLAGVRNEQFF	-	TRBV5-1	TRBJ2-1	TRBD2
TGTGCCAGCGTCGAACAGGGGACCCGCACAGATACACAGTATTTT	CASVEQGTRTDTQYF	-	TRBV27	TRBJ2-3	TRBD1
TGTGCCAGCAGTTTAGGGACTCTCGTAAAGCAGTTCTTC	CASSLGTLVKQFF	many	TRBV12-3/TRBV12-4	TRBJ2-1	-
TGTGCCAGCAGCCAAGATCGGCTAGCGGGAGGGCCGACAGATACGCAGTATTTT	CASSQDRLAGGPTDTQYF	-	TRBV3-1	TRBJ2-3	TRBD2
TGCTGTGCTAGGGTGGGACTAGCGGCCCATAGCACAGATACGCAGTATTTT	CCARVGLAAHSTDTQYF	-	TRBV20-1	TRBJ2-3	TRBD2
TGTGCCAGCAGGTTCCAACAATCCGGTACCCAGTACTTC	CASRFQQSGTQYF	many	TRBV7-2	TRBJ2-5	-
TGTGCCAGCTCACCACAAACCGGGACTAGCGGATTCTACGAGCAGTACTTC	CASSPQTGTSGFYEQYF	-	TRBV18	TRBJ2-7	TRBD2
TGTGCCAGCAGCCAAAGTGGTGTGGACTGGATATACTTC	CASSQSGVDWIYF	many	TRBV3-1	TRBJ2-7	-
TGTGCCAGCAGCAACCAAGAGACCCAGTACTTC	CASSNQETQYF	many	TRBV9	TRBJ2-5	-